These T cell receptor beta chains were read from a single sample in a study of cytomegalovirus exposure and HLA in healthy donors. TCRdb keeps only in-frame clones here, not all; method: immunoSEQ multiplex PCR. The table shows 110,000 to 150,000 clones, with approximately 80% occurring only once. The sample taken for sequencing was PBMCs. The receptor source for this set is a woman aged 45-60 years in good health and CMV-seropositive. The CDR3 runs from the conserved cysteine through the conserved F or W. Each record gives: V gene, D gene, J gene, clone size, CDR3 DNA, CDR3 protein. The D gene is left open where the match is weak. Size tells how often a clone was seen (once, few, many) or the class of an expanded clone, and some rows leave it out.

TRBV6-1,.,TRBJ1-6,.,TGTGCCAGCACCGGGTCCCCGAAAGGTAATTCACCCCTCCACTTT,CASTGSPKGNSPLHF
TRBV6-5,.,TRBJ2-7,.,TGTGCCAGCAGTTACTCCGGGGTCCCCAACGAGCAGTACTTC,CASSYSGVPNEQYF
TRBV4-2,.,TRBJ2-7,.,TGTGCCAGCAGCCAAGTGGCACAGGATACCTACGAGCAGTACTTC,CASSQVAQDTYEQYF
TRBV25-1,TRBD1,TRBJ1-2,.,TGTGCCAGCACGTCTTCTAGGACAGGGGCTGGGTATGGCTACACCTTC,CASTSSRTGAGYGYTF
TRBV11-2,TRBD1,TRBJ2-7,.,TGTGCCAGCAGCTCACGGACGGGACAGGGCTACGAGCAGTACTTC,CASSSRTGQGYEQYF
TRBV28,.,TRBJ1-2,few,TGTGCCAGCGAGCGGCAGAACTATGGCTACACCTTC,CASERQNYGYTF
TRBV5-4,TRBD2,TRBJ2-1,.,TGTGCCAGCAGCCCGTCGGGGGGGTACTCCTACAATGAGCAGTTCTTC,CASSPSGGYSYNEQFF
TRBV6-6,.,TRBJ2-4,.,TGTGCCAGCAGCCCAGGGGAAAACATTCAGTACTTC,CASSPGENIQYF
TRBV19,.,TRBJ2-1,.,TGTGCCAGTAGGTCTACAGGAAGCTCCTACAATGAGCAGTTCTTC,CASRSTGSSYNEQFF
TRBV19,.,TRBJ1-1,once,TGTGCCAGTAGTAGAACGGGTGACACTGAAGCTTTCTTT,CASSRTGDTEAFF
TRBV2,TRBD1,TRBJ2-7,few,TGTGCCAGCATGACGACAGGGGTCTACGAGCAGTACTTC,CASMTTGVYEQYF
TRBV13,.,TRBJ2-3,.,TGTGCCAGCAGCCTACTCCCCCGGGATACGCAGTATTTT,CASSLLPRDTQYF
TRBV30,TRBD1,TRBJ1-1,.,TGTGCCTGGACGCCGGGGCAGGGGGCCAGTGCTTTCTTT,CAWTPGQGASAFF
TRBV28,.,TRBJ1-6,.,TGTGCCAGCAGTGAGGGGGGGCTGGGATCTTTCGGTTCACCCCTCCACTTT,CASSEGGLGSFGSPLHF
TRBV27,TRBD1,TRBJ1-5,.,TGTGCCAGCCGTCGGCAGGGGGCGAGTCAGCCCCAGCATTTT,CASRRQGASQPQHF
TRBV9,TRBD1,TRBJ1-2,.,TGTGCCAGCAGCGTAGATTCAGAGGACAGGCGGGGCACTGGCTACACCTTC,CASSVDSEDRRGTGYTF
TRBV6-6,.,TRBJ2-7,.,TGTGCCAGCAGTACCGCGGGCGAGCAGTACTTC,CASSTAGEQYF
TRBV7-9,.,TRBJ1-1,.,TGTTCCAGCAGCTTAACGGCCAGGGAAGCTTTCTTT,CSSSLTAREAFF
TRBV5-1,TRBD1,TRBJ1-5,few,TGCGCCACCGAGGGGACAGTCAAACCGCCCCAGCATTTT,CATEGTVKPPQHF
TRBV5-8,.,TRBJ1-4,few,TGTGCCAGCAGCCGATACACCTCAACTAATGAAAAACTGTTTTTT,CASSRYTSTNEKLFF
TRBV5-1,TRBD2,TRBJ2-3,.,TGCGCCAGCAGCTTGGCCATACTAGCGGGGGGGCATCGGGATACGCAGTATTTT,CASSLAILAGGHRDTQYF
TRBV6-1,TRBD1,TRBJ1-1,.,TGTGCCAGCAGTGAATCTGACAGGGCGTTAGCTTTCTTT,CASSESDRALAFF
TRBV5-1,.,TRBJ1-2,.,TGCGCCAGCAGCTTGGAGAGTCTAAACTATGGCTACACCTTC,CASSLESLNYGYTF
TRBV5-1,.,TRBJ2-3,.,TGCGCCAGCAGCTTGGCCTGGGCAGCTAGCACAGATACGCAGTATTTT,CASSLAWAASTDTQYF
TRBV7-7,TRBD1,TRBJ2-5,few,TGTGCTAGCAGCTTAGGGGGACAGGGGTCAGAGACCCAGTACTTC,CASSLGGQGSETQYF
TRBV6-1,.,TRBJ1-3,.,TGTGCCAGCAGTGACGAGCAGGGAGGCACCATATATTTT,CASSDEQGGTIYF
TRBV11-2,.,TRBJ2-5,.,TGTGCCAGCAGCCATTTCCAAGAGACCCAGTACTTC,CASSHFQETQYF
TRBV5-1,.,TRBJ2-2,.,TGCGCCAGCAGCCCTTGGGCAGGGGCAAACACCGGGGAGCTGTTTTTT,CASSPWAGANTGELFF